The entry below describes one TCR beta chain. The repertoire was sequenced with immunoSEQ multiplex PCR; TCRdb's copy has only in-frame clones and lacks some. This sample yields over 65,000 clones, of which around 96% are seen a single time; 0.03% to 0.04% belongs to the top ten. The V and J ends lost 6 bases and 2 bases, in that order; junction bases with no gene match: 10. Germline V gives CDR1 WSHSY, CDR2 SAAADI. The CDR3 has 18 amino acids. These data belong to a study of shared T cell receptors in the human thymus. The TCR was taken from a human donor. The sequenced sample was thymocytes. The chain combines TRBV10-2 with TRBJ2-5; 15 nucleotides agree with TRBD2. CDR3 residues: CASSKTGTSGGTQETQYF. CDR3 nucleotides: TGCGCCAGCAGCAAGACCGGGACTAGCGGGGGGACACAAGAGACCCAGTACTTC.